This entry describes one T cell receptor (beta chain). Its antigen is unknown. CDR3 size: 14 residues. Trimming removed 2 bases at V and 10 bases at J, with 18 bases between. Germline V gives CDR1 SGHRS, CDR2 YFSETQ. Peripheral blood, roughly 9.1 milliliters per donor, was collected. These data are taken from a study of blood T cells in healthy people across ages. Regarding the study as a whole: Donors of long life had a larger count of naive CD4+ cells and greater diversity than aged donors.

Next came a second PCR, run for about 7 to 12 cycles, which used a sample-barcoded 5' primer along with a J-beta primer mix. TCRdb fed the 5' RACE reads into MiXCR, producing one record per CDR3 protein. The sample contains hundreds of thousands of distinct CDR3 sequences, more than 50% of which appear only once. The sequence was collected from a man aged 40-50 years in good health. The chain employs TRBV5-1 and TRBJ1-1, with D perhaps TRBD1 (5 bases). The sequenced sample was blood. CDR3 protein: CASSFQGTFERAFF. The CDR3 DNA reads TGCGCCAGCAGCTTTCAGGGTACCTTCGAGCGAGCTTTCTTT.